This T cell receptor beta chain comes out of a study of beta chain features in type 1 diabetes. About this clone: Its antigen remains unknown.

The CDR3 loop spans 18 amino acids. Germline V CDR1 and CDR2: MDHEN, SYDVKM. Between the trimmed V and J ends, which lost 4 bases and 0 bases, there was a span of 21 bases. Each donor gave one heparinised blood draw averaging around 120 mL. Findings of the study overall: Healthy donors had naive, central memory and Treg TCRB repertoires that appeared less similar than those seen among patients. Any role of HLA type in TCRB rearrangement remained unresolved here. Type 1 diabetes patients had moderately but significantly shorter TCRB CDR3s in all four CD4+ subsets.

Isolated RNA was reverse transcribed in full, so expressed TCRB transcripts were sequenced. The assay was immunoSEQ multiplex PCR, and TCRdb's table has in-frame clones only and misses some. The sample includes roughly 330,000 clones, roughly 13% of them seen just once. This chain uses TRBV28 with TRBJ1-1; D gene ambiguous. The clonotype comes from a woman under 30 with type 1 diabetes. Sequencing input: naive CD4+ T cells from blood. The CDR3 protein is CASSSFAQLAHVNTEAFF. The CDR3 nucleotides are TGTGCCAGCAGTTCGTTCGCTCAGTTGGCACATGTGAACACTGAAGCTTTCTTT.